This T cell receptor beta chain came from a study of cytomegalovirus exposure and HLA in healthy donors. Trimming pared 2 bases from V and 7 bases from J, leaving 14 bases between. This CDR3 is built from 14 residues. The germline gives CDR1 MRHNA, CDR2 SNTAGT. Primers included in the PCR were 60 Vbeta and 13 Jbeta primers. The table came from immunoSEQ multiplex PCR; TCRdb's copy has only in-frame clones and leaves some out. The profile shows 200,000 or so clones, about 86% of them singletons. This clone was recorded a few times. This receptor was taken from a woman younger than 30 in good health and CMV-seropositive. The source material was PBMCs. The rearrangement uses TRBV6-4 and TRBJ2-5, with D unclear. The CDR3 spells CASSDDGGSGTQYF. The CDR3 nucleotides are TGTGCCAGCAGTGACGACGGTGGGTCGGGGACCCAGTACTTC.